These 30 T cell receptor beta chains were sequenced from one sample in a study of CD8 T cells in ankylosing spondylitis. Study-wide findings and caveats: What seemed typical of ankylosing spondylitis blood was a TCR beta motif built from about eight highly homologous variants.

TCRdb redid the calling of the 5' RACE reads with MiXCR, one entry per CDR3 protein. The data show around 490,000 distinct CDR3 sequences, less than 6% seen once. Their target antigens are unknown. The sequenced sample was blood, either unsorted or a sorted T cell fraction (not recorded which). These receptors all come from a male donor with ankylosing spondylitis.

There are many counts of this clonotype. The chain carries TRBV7-2 and TRBJ1-5, with D unclear. Per germline, CDR1 SGHTA and CDR2 FQGNSA. The length of the CDR3 is 15 residues. Trimming removed 2 bases from V and 5 bases from J, with 13 bases in between. This CDR3 is CASSLIGSLYQPQHF. The DNA for the CDR3 is TGTGCCAGCAGCTTAATCGGCAGTCTTTATCAGCCCCAGCATTTT. The variable domain in full, completed from reference TRBV7-2 and TRBJ1-5, reads GAGVSQSPSNKVTEKGKDVELRCDPISGHTALYWYRQSLGQGLEFLIYFQGNSAPDKSGLPSDRFSAERTGGSVSTLTIQRTQQEDSAVYLCASSLIGSLYQPQHFGDGTRLSIL.

In this sample, this clonotype turned up many times. The CDR3: CASTATNTIYF. For the CDR3, the DNA is TGTGCCAGCACCGCGACGAACACCATATATTTT. V and J are TRBV12-3 or TRBV12-4 and TRBJ1-3, with unresolved D. The germline V and J ends were trimmed by 7 bases and 7 bases, with 8 bases remaining between them. This CDR3 has 11 amino acids.

The rearrangement links TRBV5-1 to TRBJ2-1; tentative D call: TRBD1 (6 bases). Germline lookup yields CDR1 SGHRS and CDR2 YFSETQ. V was cut by 9 bases and J by 7 bases, with 17 bases left in between. CDR3 size: 13 residues. This CDR3 reads CATTGTSKNEQFF. In DNA form, the CDR3 reads TGCGCCACGACCGGGACAAGCAAGAATGAGCAGTTCTTC.

This clonotype was counted many times. The chain joins TRBV27 to TRBJ1-6; tentatively, D is TRBD1 (6 bases). The CDR3 is made up of 14 amino acids. Trimming stripped 8 bases from V and 2 bases from J, with 10 bases between. Per germline, CDR1 MNHEY and CDR2 SMNVEV (reference sequence). Written as DNA, the CDR3 is TGTGCCAGCTCAGGGGTGCCCTATAATTCACCCCTCCACTTT. This codes for CASSGVPYNSPLHF.

This clonotype was seen repeatedly, ten times or more. An end of the junction differs from the germline gene, which may be a read error. The chain combines TRBV5-1 with TRBJ2-3; 11 bases align to TRBD2. In germline, CDR1 is SGHRS, CDR2 YFSETQ. The CDR3 has 14 amino acids. The CDR3 nucleotides are TGTGCCAGCAGCTTAGGGACTAGCGGAGATACGCAGTATTTT. Translated, it gives CASSLGTSGDTQYF.

This clonotype was counted at least ten times. This rearrangement joins TRBV21-1 to TRBJ2-4; the D call in the table, TRBD1, was not verified against the DNA. TRBV21-1 is noted as a pseudogene. The CDR3 contains 16 residues. The CDR3 region is CASSKGPGALTYIQYF. CDR3 in DNA: TGTGCCAGCAGCAAAGGACCGGGGGCGCTTACATACATTCAGTACTTC.

This clonotype was seen repeatedly, ten times or more. The V gene is TRBV10-3, the J gene TRBJ2-5; D tentatively reads TRBD1 or TRBD2 (6 bases each). The CDR3 is 15 residues long. The V end was cut by 3 bases, the J end by 4 bases, with 15 bases between. Germline CDR1 reads ENHRY; CDR2 reads SYGVKD. The CDR3 DNA is TGTGCCATCAGTGACGGTGGGGGGCGGAGAGAGACCCAGTACTTC. It specifies CAISDGGGRRETQYF.

This chain uses TRBV19 with TRBJ2-4, with D uncertain. The CDR3 covers 16 residues. Looked up from germline, CDR1 is LNHDA and CDR2 is SQIVND (reference sequence). Deletions cut 7 bases from V and 2 bases from J, with 18 bases between. In nucleotides, the CDR3 is TGTGCCAGTACCGATGGGTTCAAAGTTTCCAAAAACATTCAGTACTTC. The encoded protein is CASTDGFKVSKNIQYF. Together with reference TRBV19 and TRBJ2-4, the CDR3 gives the full variable domain: DGGITQSPKYLFRKEGQNVTLSCEQNLNHDAMYWYRQDPGQGLRLIYYSQIVNDFQKGDIAEGYSVSREKKESFPLTVTSAQKNPTAFYLCASTDGFKVSKNIQYFGAGTRLSVL.

This clonotype was recorded at least ten times. The chain employs TRBV10-2 and TRBJ2-6; 11 bases line up with TRBD1. Germline CDR1 WSHSY, CDR2 SAAADI. There are 18 residues in the CDR3. Trimming at V came to 4 bases and at J to 1 base, leaving 6 bases not matched to a gene. The CDR3 loop is CASSALGTGGSGANVLTF. Here the CDR3 DNA reads TGCGCCAGCAGTGCTTTAGGGACAGGGGGATCTGGGGCCAACGTCCTGACTTTC.

This clonotype was found many times. The rearrangement links TRBV7-2 to TRBJ2-1; 7 positions agree with TRBD1. Germline assignment: CDR1 SGHTA and CDR2 FQGNSA. The CDR3 loop spans 14 amino acids. The ends lost 5 bases at V and 12 bases at J; junction bases unmatched: 13. Here the CDR3 reads CASSGRTGVMGQFF. The CDR3 DNA reads TGTGCCAGCAGCGGGCGAACAGGGGTAATGGGGCAGTTCTTC.

This clonotype was recorded many times. This chain joins TRBV5-1 and TRBJ1-1; D uncertain. The V and J ends lost 0 bases and 4 bases respectively, with 13 bases between them. CDR1 and CDR2 (germline): SGHRS, YFSETQ. CDR3 length: 15 residues. CDR3 region: CASSLGGGPSTEAFF. DNA for the CDR3: TGCGCCAGCAGCTTGGGAGGAGGGCCGAGCACTGAAGCTTTCTTT.

This clonotype was observed many times. This chain joins TRBV4-3 and TRBJ2-2, with TRBD1 as a possible D gene (6 bases). Trimming removed 1 base at V and 0 bases at J, with 15 bases between. Germline V lookup: CDR1 LGHNA, CDR2 YSLEER. This CDR3 region has 18 residues. CDR3 loop: CASSQVRRTEPNTGELFF. Here the CDR3 DNA reads TGCGCCAGCAGCCAAGTTCGGAGGACAGAACCGAACACCGGGGAGCTGTTTTTT.

This clonotype showed up many times. CDR3 region: CASRSLGRHYNEQFF. CDR3 coding DNA: TGTGCCAGCCGCAGCTTAGGTCGGCACTACAATGAGCAGTTCTTC. This sequence joins TRBV7-9 and TRBJ2-1; D is unresolved. The germline gives CDR1 SEHNR, CDR2 FQNEAQ (reference sequence). V was clipped by 8 bases and J by 3 bases, with 17 bases between them. CDR3 length: 15 residues.

This clonotype has at least ten counts. This clone may be a read error of a much larger clone one base away. The chain is built from TRBV5-1 and TRBJ2-3; D gene uncertain. V was shortened by 0 bases and J by 0 bases, with 2 bases between the two germline ends. The CDR3 covers 13 residues. Germline V gene data show CDR1 as SGHRS and CDR2 as YFSETQ. Here the CDR3 reads CASSLESTDTQYF. CDR3 DNA: TGCGCCAGCAGCTTGGAGAGCACAGATACGCAGTATTTT.

This clonotype was observed many times. The DNA for the CDR3 is TGTGCCAGCAACCCGACAGGGGGGTTTTGGTATGGCTACACCTTC. Protein: CASNPTGGFWYGYTF. The gene calls are TRBV28 and TRBJ1-2; 9 nucleotides align to TRBD1. V dropped 7 bases and J dropped 5; count of bases not matched to a gene: 11. Germline V gene lookup returns CDR1 MDHEN and CDR2 SYDVKM. This CDR3 has 15 residues.

This clonotype was counted ten times or more. This sequence joins TRBV4-2 and TRBJ2-7; D is uncertain. The CDR3 length is 15 residues. V was clipped by 0 bases and J by 0 bases, with 9 bases between them. The germline CDR1 and CDR2 sequences are LGHNA and YNFKEQ. The CDR3 coding sequence is TGTGCCAGCAGCCAAGAAACTGAAAGCTCCTACGAGCAGTACTTC. This translates into CASSQETESSYEQYF.

This sequence joins TRBV7-1 and TRBJ2-1; no clear D gene. TRBV7-1 is identified as an open reading frame with a role that is uncertain. V shed 3 bases and J shed 10 bases, with 13 bases lying between them. The CDR3 consists of 13 residues. CDR3 DNA sequence: TGTGCCAGCAGCTCCGGGCTCTTTGGGGAGCAGTTCTTC. It yields the protein CASSSGLFGEQFF.

This clonotype has at least ten counts. This chain uses TRBV2 with TRBJ2-1; the match to TRBD1 covers 11 bases. This CDR3 is 16 amino acids long. CDR1 is SNHLY, CDR2 FYNNEI, per germline. The ends lost 8 bases at V and 4 bases at J; junction bases unmatched: 10. The CDR3 region is CASRFGTGGAYNEQFF. The CDR3 DNA reads TGTGCCAGCCGCTTCGGGACAGGGGGAGCTTACAATGAGCAGTTCTTC. The complete variable domain, with remaining parts taken from reference TRBV2 and TRBJ2-1, reads EPEVTQTPSHQVTQMGQEVILRCVPISNHLYFYWYRQILGQKVEFLVSFYNNEISEKSEIFDDQFSVERPDGSNFTLKIRSTKLEDSAMYFCASRFGTGGAYNEQFFGPGTRLTVL.

In its sample, this clonotype was seen many times. The CDR3 DNA reads as TGTGCCAGCAGCTTTAACTATGGCTACACCTTC. Protein product: CASSFNYGYTF. V is TRBV7-2 and J is TRBJ1-2; the D is unclear. Germline V lookup: CDR1 SGHTA, CDR2 FQGNSA. The CDR3 loop spans 11 amino acids. Trimming pared 3 bases from V and 1 base from J, leaving 0 bases between.

Turning to this clonotype: A much larger clone is a single base away; this may be a read error. Likely a read error: the CDR3 ends without its conserved phenylalanine or tryptophan. The rearrangement links TRBV29-1 to TRBJ2-1; D is ambiguous. V was trimmed by 1 base and J by 1 base, leaving 8 bases between them. CDR3 length: 14 amino acids. Per germline, CDR1 SQVTM and CDR2 ANQGSEA. The CDR3 DNA follows: TGCAGCGTTGAAGGCGACGGTTCCTACAATGAGCAGTTCTCC. It specifies CSVEGDGSYNEQFS.

This clonotype was recorded many times. The V gene is TRBV7-9, the J gene TRBJ2-5; D call uncertain. The CDR3 loop spans 15 amino acids. V shed 2 bases and J shed 4 bases, with 14 bases lying between them. Germline loops: CDR1 SEHNR, CDR2 FQNEAQ (reference sequence). CDR3 bases: TGTGCCAGCAGCTTAATTACCGGGTCTCGAGAGACCCAGTACTTC. This encodes CASSLITGSRETQYF. The entire variable domain, with the rest obtained from reference TRBV7-9 and TRBJ2-5, is as follows: DTGVSQNPRHKITKRGQNVTFRCDPISEHNRLYWYRQTLGQGPEFLTYFQNEAQLEKSRLLSDRFSAERPKGSFSTLEIQRTEQGDSAMYLCASSLITGSRETQYFGPGTRLLVL.

Many counts were recorded for this clonotype. The rearrangement uses TRBV20-1 and TRBJ1-1, with D unresolved. V lost 3 bases and J 6 bases, leaving 5 bases between the germline ends. CDR3 length equals 10 residues. Germline CDR1 is DFQATT and CDR2 is SNEGSKA (reference sequence). The CDR3 bases are TGCAGTGCTAGGATGGCTGAAGCTTTCTTT. Its protein product is CSARMAEAFF.

The genes are TRBV6-1 and TRBJ2-4; D may be TRBD2 (6 bases). Germline V CDR1 and CDR2: MNHNS, SASEGT. V was shortened by 2 bases and J by 9 bases, with 17 bases between the two germline ends. This CDR3 contains 15 residues. CDR3 in amino acids: CASSENPAGTGIQYF. The CDR3 coding sequence is TGTGCCAGCAGTGAAAATCCGGCGGGGACGGGCATTCAGTACTTC.

This clonotype was detected ten times or more. This chain links TRBV24-1 with TRBJ1-5; D gene unclear. This CDR3 spans 12 amino acids. V lost 4 bases and J 7 bases, leaving 7 bases between the germline ends. The germline V gene encodes CDR1 KGHDR and CDR2 SFDVKD. CDR3 sequence reads: CATSEVGQPQHF. In DNA, the CDR3 is TGTGCCACCAGTGAAGTAGGACAGCCCCAGCATTTT.

This clonotype was recorded at least ten times. This CDR3 is CASSVGSQNYGYTF. As DNA, the CDR3 is TGTGCCAGCAGCGTAGGGTCCCAGAACTATGGCTACACCTTC. The chain is built from TRBV9 and TRBJ1-2; D is ambiguous. The germline V gene has CDR1 SGDLS and CDR2 YYNGEE. The CDR3 has 14 residues. V lost 0 bases to trimming and J lost 2 bases, with 8 bases between them.

This clonotype was found many times. This rearrangement joins TRBV12-3 or TRBV12-4 to TRBJ2-7, with 11 bases fitting TRBD2. The CDR3 extends over 14 amino acids. Trimming took 5 bases from V and 5 from J; bases not matched to a gene: 5. In DNA, the CDR3 is TGTGCCAGCAGTCGGACTAGCGGGCTAGACGAGCAGTACTTC. Translated: CASSRTSGLDEQYF.

There are many counts of this clonotype. The chain uses TRBV7-9 and TRBJ2-2; D gene uncertain. In germline, CDR1 is SEHNR, CDR2 FQNEAQ (reference sequence). V was trimmed by 5 bases and J by 3 bases, leaving 10 bases between them. The CDR3 is made up of 14 amino acids. CDR3 loop: CASSIDGYTGELFF. The CDR3 DNA sequence: TGTGCCAGCAGCATAGACGGTTACACCGGGGAGCTGTTTTTT.

This clonotype was observed many times. The CDR3 is CSARFVSADTQYF. CDR3 sequence (DNA): TGCAGTGCTCGTTTTGTGAGTGCAGATACGCAGTATTTT. The rearrangement uses TRBV20-1 and TRBJ2-3; D remains ambiguous. The CDR3 runs to 13 residues. Trimming took off 5 bases at V and 4 bases at J, with 13 bases between the two ends. CDR1 is DFQATT and CDR2 is SNEGSKA in the germline V gene (reference sequence).

This clonotype has just a few counts. The chain joins TRBV18 to TRBJ2-7; 10 bases align to TRBD1. Trimming at V came to 2 bases and at J to 5 bases, leaving 9 bases not matched to a gene. The CDR3 contains 16 residues. The germline CDR1 and CDR2 sequences are KGHSH and LQKENI. As DNA, the CDR3 is TGTGCCAGCTCACCAACGGGACAGGGGTTTAGGAACGAGCAGTACTTC. It yields the protein CASSPTGQGFRNEQYF.

This clonotype was recorded at least ten times. The chain joins TRBV5-1 to TRBJ1-3; D gene ambiguous. Trimming took off 4 bases at V and 4 bases at J, with 9 bases between the two ends. This CDR3 spans 13 amino acids. Germline CDR1 is SGHRS and CDR2 is YFSETQ. CDR3 region: CASSPKAGNTIYF. In DNA, the CDR3 is TGCGCCAGCAGCCCGAAGGCCGGAAACACCATATATTTT.